These 8 T cell receptor beta chains originate from one sample sequenced in a study of blood T cell repertoires in COVID-19. Sequencing was performed with immunoSEQ multiplex PCR; in TCRdb, only in-frame clones are kept and a portion is missing. Among over 60,000 clones listed, around 86% were seen once. The sample comprised peripheral blood. The receptors here all came from a man in his 70s with active or convalescent COVID-19.

This sequence joins TRBV7-9 and TRBJ2-1; possibly TRBD1 for D (6 bases). Germline loops: CDR1 SEHNR, CDR2 FQNEAQ (reference sequence). V was shortened by 4 bases and J by 6 bases, with 16 bases between the two germline ends. The CDR3 sequence is 15 residues long. CDR3 region: CASSSPEQGRNEQFF. As DNA, the CDR3 is TGTGCCAGCAGCTCTCCGGAACAGGGCCGCAATGAGCAGTTCTTC.

CDR3 DNA: TGTGCCAGTAGTCCCACAGGCACAACTAATGAAAAACTGTTTTTT. Protein sequence: CASSPTGTTNEKLFF. The V call is TRBV19, the J call TRBJ1-4; the D gene is possibly TRBD1 (5 bases). The V end was cut by 5 bases, the J end by 0 bases, with 10 bases between. The germline CDR1 and CDR2 sequences are LNHDA and SQIVND (reference sequence). The CDR3 covers 15 residues.

This clone showed up just once. The gene calls are TRBV19 and TRBJ1-1; 8 bases are a match to TRBD1. The germline gives CDR1 LNHDA, CDR2 SQIVND (reference sequence). Trimming took 7 bases from V and 4 from J; bases not matched to a gene: 17. The CDR3 sequence is 17 residues long. In DNA, the CDR3 is TGTGCCAGTACGGACAATGGCAGGGGGCTGGTGGGCACTGAAGCTTTCTTT. Amino acid sequence: CASTDNGRGLVGTEAFF.

This clone was picked up one time. The chain links TRBV6-5 to TRBJ2-1; TRBD1 is a possible D gene (5 bases). This CDR3 contains 14 residues. Germline assignment: CDR1 MNHEY and CDR2 SVGAGI. V was trimmed by 6 bases and J by 15 bases, leaving 24 bases between them. The chain's CDR3 is CASSSDTTTIGAFF. CDR3 nucleotide sequence: TGTGCCAGCAGCTCGGACACAACTACAATCGGCGCGTTCTTC.

The V gene is TRBV5-5, the J gene TRBJ1-2; 7 bases map to TRBD1. V trimming: 7 bases; J trimming: 3 bases; junction bases outside the gene matches: 3. Per the germline V gene, CDR1 is SGHKS and CDR2 is YYEKEE (reference sequence). The CDR3 loop spans 12 amino acids. CDR3 in DNA: TGTGCCAGCCTGGGGACAGACTATGGCTACACCTTC. Translation: CASLGTDYGYTF.

The chain carries TRBV19 and TRBJ1-1, with 7 positions matching TRBD1. Trimming removed 5 bases from V and 0 bases from J; junction bases left unmatched: 6. CDR3 length: 15 amino acids. In germline, CDR1 is LNHDA, CDR2 SQIVND (reference sequence). DNA for the CDR3: TGTGCCAGTAGTGGACTTGGGACAGTGAACACTGAAGCTTTCTTT. Its translation is CASSGLGTVNTEAFF.

The chain links TRBV9 to TRBJ1-2; 12 nucleotides align to TRBD1. Germline CDR1 is SGDLS and CDR2 is YYNGEE. The CDR3 covers 15 residues. V was clipped by 4 bases and J by 8 bases; unmatched bases: 9. This chain's CDR3 is CASSPNPGQGAGYTF. The CDR3 coding sequence is TGTGCCAGCAGCCCCAACCCGGGACAGGGGGCCGGCTACACCTTC.

This chain connects TRBV3-1 (or the pseudogene TRBV3-2) to TRBJ1-1; D is unresolved. Germline CDR1 is LGHDT and CDR2 is YNNKEL (reference sequence). V was cut by 1 base and J by 3 bases, with 6 bases left in between. CDR3 length: 13 amino acids. The CDR3 loop reads CASSQGPYTEAFF. The CDR3 DNA follows: TGTGCCAGCAGCCAAGGTCCTTACACTGAAGCTTTCTTT.